The entry below gives a single T cell receptor beta chain sequence along with its context. The antigen is unknown. Viral peptide pool expansion of antigen-specific CD4+ T cells preceded sequencing in the ViraFEST assay. Cultured cells yielded isolated CD4+ T cells after nine to ten days. The participants, recipients of two vaccine doses, got either BNT162b2 or mRNA-1273. For each well, 1.9 million or so PBMC were cultured with about 10 IU/ml IL-2 and around 9.1 ug/ml peptides. Half-medium replacement with IL-2 medium occurred on days 3 and 7. Produced via immunoSEQ multiplex PCR; TCRdb's table is partial and in-frame only. The sample shows around 65,000 clones, 73% of them seen only once. This sample was included in a study of vaccination effects on CD4 cells after COVID-19. Study information: Following the second dose by a median of 72 days, the post-vaccine samples were obtained. Broader study findings: Limitations: small convalescent group and missing early post-infection timepoints.

The specimen was CD4+ T cells from PBMCs cultured with HCoV-229E spike peptides, collected after COVID-19 vaccination. This TCR was sampled from a human donor who received a COVID-19 vaccine.

CDR3 protein: CASSIISQGRTFKQPQHF. The CDR3 nucleotides read TGTGCCAGTAGTATAATCTCGCAGGGGCGAACCTTTAAGCAGCCCCAGCATTTT. The chain links TRBV19 to TRBJ1-5, with D possibly TRBD1 on 6 matching bases. CDR1 LNHDA and CDR2 SQIVND come from the germline V gene (reference sequence). The CDR3 covers 18 residues. Trimming stripped 2 bases from V and 7 bases from J, with 24 bases between.